The subject of this entry is one T cell receptor (beta chain). The specificity of this receptor is unknown. Nothing much larger sits one base from this clone, and base qualities are not available. This sample is part of a study of blood T cells in healthy people across ages (dated by TCRdb to between 2015 and 2017). Background for the entire study: In model experiments, template switching captured about one uniquely barcoded TCR beta cDNA molecule for every two T cells. The study measured age-related changes in TCR beta repertoire diversity using deep sequencing normalized with unique cDNA molecular identifiers. The donors were split into four age groups: young (average about 16 years), middle-aged (39), aged (approximately 60) and long-lived (about 82). To avoid experimental bias, donors of different ages were distributed randomly across sequencing lanes. Using the same blood draw, the study looked at two additional independent replicas of 1 million unique cDNA reads for two donors, one aged 18 to 30 and the other aged 80 or older. Findings and caveats that apply to the study as a whole: Estimates of total diversity from one million sequenced T cells were regarded as lower bounds and underestimates. Observed TCR beta diversity correlated strongly with the percentage of naive T cells measured by flow cytometry. Donor CMV infection status was unknown, potentially confounding age-related changes in expanded clonotypes. Because profiling used bulk unsorted PBMCs, naive and antigen-experienced compartments could not be compared conclusively. As age increased, observed TCR beta diversity per million T cells dropped in a roughly linear way, and a significant reduction was already evident by age 40. Compared with the aged group, more naive CD4+ T cells, fewer expanded clones and increased TCR diversity were shown by the long-lived group, suggesting age selection.

Receptors were amplified or captured by 5' RACE. Sequencing instrument: Illumina HiSeq 2500. The second PCR ran for roughly 7 to 12 cycles and used a J-beta primer mix along with a sample-barcoded 5' primer. A unique molecular identifier was introduced onto each TCR beta cDNA molecule by a template-switch 5' adaptor carrying 12 random nucleotides. At least 2.5 million CDR3-containing paired-end reads were obtained from each sample. The Mint cDNA synthesis kit, primed by a TRBC-specific oligonucleotide, was used to synthesize first-strand cDNA from all RNA. All cDNA was treated with uracil-DNA glycosylase and then went through a first 18-cycle PCR with the universal primers M1SS and BC2_uni_R. Per the authors' processing: For normalization, 1 million high-quality reads, each with a distinct molecular identifier, were randomly selected from each sample. Reads sharing molecular identifiers were discarded rather than binned into consensus sequences. MiTCR, set to a Q25 quality threshold and the strictest error-elimination algorithm, was used for CDR3 identification, clonotype clustering and error correction. A nonparametric unseen species model with Euler transformation was used to estimate lower-bound total TCR beta diversity. The public reads were run again by TCRdb, first through fastp at Q25 and then through MiXCR, and only productive beta chains were kept. Rows with one shared CDR3 protein collapse into an entry with the most common genes and DNA. The V and J calls shown here were made by TCRdb, not taken from the authors' results. Here the sample has roughly 1,500,000 distinct CDR3 sequences; roughly 40% occur a single time. Roughly 8.2% of the sample rests with the top ten.

The donors were around 39 Caucasian individuals from Russia, aged roughly 6 to 100 years, who were systemically healthy. About 9.8 milliliters of peripheral blood were drawn from each donor into EDTA-treated Vacutainer tubes. Ficoll-Paque density-gradient centrifugation was used to isolate PBMCs, with at least 6 million obtained per sample. Total RNA was extracted from PBMCs with Trizol reagent, with at least 5 micrograms obtained per sample. Naive CD45RAhigh/CD27high T cell percentages were measured by flow cytometry on a PBMC aliquot from every donor. From the germline V gene, CDR1 is MNHEY and CDR2 is SVGAGI. Germline trimming amounts to 2 bases on V and 1 base on J, with 7 as the count of junction bases outside the gene matches. Its CDR3 holds 18 amino acids, cysteine through phenylalanine. CDR3 DNA only is kept here, 54 bases in frame from base 1.

The TCR comes from a woman in her late teens or twenties in good health. The source material was blood. This receptor chain uses TRBV6-5 and TRBJ1-6; 8 of the junction bases match TRBD1. The DNA reads TGTGCCAGCAGTTACGCCGGGGACAGGAGGTCCTATAATTCACCCCTCCACTTT. Translated, it reads CASSYAGDRRSYNSPLHF.